The T cell receptor (beta chain) under discussion was sequenced for a study of cytotoxic CD8 clonotypes in ibrutinib-treated CLL. Looking at the study overall: On average, each sample had approximately 250,000 productive templates and 100,000 or so productive rearrangements.

As for this clone: Its antigen is undetermined.

Study observations and caveats: On treatment, the uncommon public clonotypes contracted or remained stable. Sample timing was unmatched between remission and later-progressing patients; lymph nodes unstudied.

Produced via immunoSEQ multiplex PCR; TCRdb's table is partial and in-frame only. The sample has 330,000 or so clones, roughly two thirds seen once. The CDR3 extends over 17 amino acids. Germline CDR1 reads LNHDA; CDR2 reads SQIVND (reference sequence). V lost 3 bases and J lost 5, with 22 bases in between. The source was PBMCs, collected after 36 months of ibrutinib treatment. This chain joins TRBV19 and TRBJ1-2, with D unclear. This TCR came from a human donor with chronic lymphocytic leukemia. In DNA, the CDR3 is TGTGCCAGTAGTATTGGTCGGGGTCGCGGCTGGCGGTATGGCTACACCTTC. Translation gives CASSIGRGRGWRYGYTF. The complete variable domain, with remaining parts taken from reference TRBV19 and TRBJ1-2, reads DGGITQSPKYLFRKEGQNVTLSCEQNLNHDAMYWYRQDPGQGLRLIYYSQIVNDFQKGDIAEGYSVSREKKESFPLTVTSAQKNPTAFYLCASSIGRGRGWRYGYTFGSGTRLTVV.